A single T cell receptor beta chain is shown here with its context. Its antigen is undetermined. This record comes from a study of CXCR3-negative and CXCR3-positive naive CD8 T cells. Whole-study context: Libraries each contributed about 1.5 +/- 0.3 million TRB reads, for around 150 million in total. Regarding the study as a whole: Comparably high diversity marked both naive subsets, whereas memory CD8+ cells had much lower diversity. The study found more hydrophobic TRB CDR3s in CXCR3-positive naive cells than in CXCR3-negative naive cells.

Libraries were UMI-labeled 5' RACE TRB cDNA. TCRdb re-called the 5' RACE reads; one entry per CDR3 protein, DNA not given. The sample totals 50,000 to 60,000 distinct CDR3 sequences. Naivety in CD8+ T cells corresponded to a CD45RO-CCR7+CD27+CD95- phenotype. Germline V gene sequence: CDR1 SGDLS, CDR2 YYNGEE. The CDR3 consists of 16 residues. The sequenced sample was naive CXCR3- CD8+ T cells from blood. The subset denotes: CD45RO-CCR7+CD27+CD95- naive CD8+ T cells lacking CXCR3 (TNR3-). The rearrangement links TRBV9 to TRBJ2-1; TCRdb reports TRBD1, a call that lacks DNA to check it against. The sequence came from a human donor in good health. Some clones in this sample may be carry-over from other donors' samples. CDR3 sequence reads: CASSDEGQGTYNEQFF.